This entry is about one T cell receptor (beta chain). cDNA serving as the sequencing template came from extracted, reverse transcribed RNA. Libraries were prepared by immunoSEQ multiplex PCR; TCRdb keeps only in-frame clonotypes and omits some of them. The sample contains approximately 150,000 clones, 45% to 60% of which appear only once. This sample was taken from a study of CD8+ T cells in alopecia areata. Trimming took 3 bases from V and 4 from J, leaving 12 bases between them. CDR3 length: 14 amino acids. CDR1 SGHTA and CDR2 FQGNSA come from the germline V gene. The specimen sequenced was CD4+ T cells sorted from blood. The receptor comes from a human donor in good health. The J gene is TRBJ2-5, the V gene TRBV7-2, with D perhaps TRBD2 (5 bases). The CDR3: CASSFRGRLETQYF. The CDR3 nucleotides are TGTGCCAGCAGCTTCCGGGGTCGACTAGAGACCCAGTACTTC. The full variable domain, in which reference TRBV7-2 and TRBJ2-5 provide the parts outside the CDR3, is GAGVSQSPSNKVTEKGKDVELRCDPISGHTALYWYRQSLGQGLEFLIYFQGNSAPDKSGLPSDRFSAERTGGSVSTLTIQRTQQEDSAVYLCASSFRGRLETQYFGPGTRLLVL.